These 25 T cell receptor beta chains came from one sample sequenced in a study of cytotoxic CD8 clonotypes in ibrutinib-treated CLL. Assay: immunoSEQ multiplex PCR; the TCRdb copy retains only in-frame clones and omits some. The data hold more than 85,000 clones, with approximately 80% observed a single time. The sample was PBMCs, taken after 24 months of ibrutinib treatment. The receptor set was obtained from a human donor with chronic lymphocytic leukemia.

The gene calls are TRBV19 and TRBJ2-1, with a possible D match to TRBD1 (6 bases). Per the germline V gene, CDR1 is LNHDA and CDR2 is SQIVND (reference sequence). Trimming removed 1 base at V and 12 bases at J, with 13 bases between. This CDR3 region has 13 residues. This chain's CDR3 is CASSIGPGQGQFF. In DNA, the CDR3 is TGTGCCAGTAGTATAGGGCCGGGACAAGGGCAGTTCTTC.

This clone was picked up a small number of times. The chain uses TRBV29-1 and TRBJ1-4; D is unclear. Germline CDR1 SQVTM, CDR2 ANQGSEA. V was pared by 4 bases and J by 5 bases, with 11 bases between. The CDR3 has 13 amino acids. The CDR3 reads CSVVGLSNEKLFF. For the CDR3, the DNA is TGCAGCGTTGTTGGTCTGAGCAATGAAAAACTGTTTTTT.

The V gene is TRBV5-1, the J gene TRBJ2-7; D tentatively reads TRBD1 or TRBD2 (5 bases each). Trimming left V 7 bases short and J 6 bases short, with 14 bases between. This CDR3 region has 12 residues. Germline loops: CDR1 SGHRS, CDR2 YFSETQ. The CDR3 DNA reads TGCGCCAGCCGCGAAGATGGGGGCGAGCAGTACTTC. It yields the protein CASREDGGEQYF.

In DNA, the CDR3 is TGTGCCAGCAGCTCCAACTTATTCGATTCCCGCGACACCGGGGAGCTGTTTTTT. This codes for CASSSNLFDSRDTGELFF. V and J are TRBV21-1 and TRBJ2-2; TRBD2 is taken as the D call from the table, unchecked against the DNA. TRBV21-1 is flagged as a pseudogene. CDR3 length equals 18 residues.

This sequence joins TRBV19 and TRBJ1-4; D unresolved. Germline lookup yields CDR1 LNHDA and CDR2 SQIVND (reference sequence). This CDR3 is 16 amino acids long. The V and J ends lost 5 bases and 0 bases respectively, with 13 bases between them. In DNA form, the CDR3 reads TGTGCCAGTAGTTTATATGGAGGCACAACTAATGAAAAACTGTTTTTT. Encoded protein: CASSLYGGTTNEKLFF.

This clone was counted once. The rearrangement uses TRBV4-2 and TRBJ1-2, with TRBD1 matching 7 bases. This CDR3 has 13 residues. Trimming cost V 2 bases and J 13 bases; bases outside gene matches: 10. Germline assignment: CDR1 LGHNA and CDR2 YNFKEQ. The CDR3 loop reads CASSQTGQSPFTF. The CDR3 region has the DNA TGTGCCAGCAGCCAAACGGGACAGTCCCCTTTCACCTTC.

This clone was counted only a few times. The genes are TRBV10-1 and TRBJ2-7; D is undetermined. Trimming removed 3 bases at V and 6 bases at J, with 9 bases between. The CDR3 totals 12 residues. Germline CDR1 is WNHNN and CDR2 is SYGVQD (reference sequence). As DNA, the CDR3 is TGCGCCAGCAGTGATCGTCTCGGCGAGCAGTACTTC. Translation: CASSDRLGEQYF.

The gene calls are TRBV2 and TRBJ2-1, with TRBD2 matching over 11 bases. CDR1 and CDR2 (germline): SNHLY, FYNNEI. Trimming at V came to 5 bases and at J to 4 bases, leaving 4 bases not matched to a gene. The CDR3 is 15 residues long. The chain's CDR3 is CASSPTSGEYNEQFF. As DNA, the CDR3 is TGTGCCAGCAGTCCGACTAGCGGGGAATACAATGAGCAGTTCTTC.

The chain is built from TRBV28 and TRBJ2-3; TRBD2 matches at 11 bases. The CDR3 is made up of 17 amino acids. Germline V lookup: CDR1 MDHEN, CDR2 SYDVKM. After removal of 5 bases from V and 3 bases from J, the junction contained 10 bases not matched to a gene. The CDR3 coding sequence is TGTGCCAGCAGTCGGACTAGCGGGTACCGGGGGACAGATACGCAGTATTTT. Translation gives CASSRTSGYRGTDTQYF.

The chain carries TRBV18 and TRBJ2-7; 10 bases fit TRBD2. Germline V gene sequence: CDR1 KGHSH, CDR2 LQKENI. The CDR3 is 14 amino acids. With V trimmed by 3 bases and J by 6 bases, 5 bases remained unmatched. The CDR3 loop reads CASSPRSGRLEQYF. The DNA for the CDR3 is TGTGCCAGCTCACCCCGTAGCGGGAGGCTCGAGCAGTACTTC.

This chain links TRBV19 with TRBJ2-3; D gene ambiguous. The CDR3 extends over 14 amino acids. V was shortened by 5 bases and J by 0 bases, with 9 bases between the two germline ends. CDR1 LNHDA and CDR2 SQIVND come from the germline V gene (reference sequence). The CDR3 nucleotides are TGTGCCAGTAGTCCCCGGACCAGCACAGATACGCAGTATTTT. The encoded protein is CASSPRTSTDTQYF.

The chain couples TRBV5-1 to TRBJ2-1; D remains ambiguous. The ends were cut back, 0 bases at V and 10 bases at J, with 14 bases in the middle. The CDR3 has 14 amino acids. CDR1 and CDR2 from the germline V gene are SGHRS and YFSETQ. The CDR3 sequence: CASSLGTPPREQFF. The CDR3 DNA follows: TGCGCCAGCAGCTTGGGGACCCCCCCGAGGGAGCAGTTCTTC.

The chain uses TRBV10-3 and TRBJ1-3; no clear D. V lost 3 bases to trimming and J lost 4 bases, with 7 bases between them. This CDR3 is built from 13 residues. CDR1 ENHRY and CDR2 SYGVKD come from the germline V gene. This CDR3 reads CAISEPTGNTIYF. DNA of the CDR3: TGTGCCATCAGTGAACCTACAGGAAACACCATATATTTT.

The rearrangement links TRBV5-1 to TRBJ2-1; the match to TRBD2 covers 11 bases. V shed 3 bases and J 7 bases; nucleotides not matched to a gene: 3. Germline values: CDR1 SGHRS, CDR2 YFSETQ. This CDR3 contains 14 residues. CDR3 region: CASSSLAGGNEQFF. CDR3 bases: TGCGCCAGCAGCTCCTTAGCGGGAGGGAATGAGCAGTTCTTC.

The sample holds one count of this clone. The V and J genes are TRBV27 and TRBJ1-3, with TRBD1 matching over 7 bases. Germline-derived CDR1 and CDR2 are MNHEY and SMNVEV (reference sequence). The J segment lost 1 base and the V segment lost 3 bases, leaving 6 bases of the junction unmatched. CDR3 length: 16 amino acids. The CDR3, as DNA: TGTGCCAGCAGTTTTACAGGGGTGGGTTCTGGAAACACCATATATTTT. It translates to CASSFTGVGSGNTIYF.

The chain has TRBV18 and TRBJ2-7; 7 bases are shared with TRBD2. Germline V gene data show CDR1 as KGHSH and CDR2 as LQKENI. CDR3 size: 17 residues. The ends lost 0 bases at V and 3 bases at J; junction bases unmatched: 11. CDR3 in DNA: TGTGCCAGCTCACCACCGTGGGGAGGGGAAGTACGCTACGAGCAGTACTTC. Translation: CASSPPWGGEVRYEQYF. Full variable domain (missing parts from reference TRBV18 and TRBJ2-7): NAGVMQNPRHLVRRRGQEARLRCSPMKGHSHVYWYRQLPEEGLKFMVYLQKENIIDESGMPKERFSAEFPKEGPSILRIQQVVRGDSAAYFCASSPPWGGEVRYEQYFGPGTRLTVT.

The rearrangement links TRBV5-1 to TRBJ2-3; a weak D match, TRBD2 (6 bases). The germline V gene encodes CDR1 SGHRS and CDR2 YFSETQ. CDR3 length equals 18 residues. V was clipped by 4 bases and J by 2 bases, with 23 bases between them. The CDR3 nucleotides are TGCGCCAGCAGCCCGGCCCCCCCTCCGCGGGGTAACACAGATACGCAGTATTTT. Translated: CASSPAPPPRGNTDTQYF.

This clone was seen once. V and J are TRBV7-2 and TRBJ2-2; D ambiguous. Germline CDR1 is SGHTA and CDR2 is FQGNSA. Trimming cost V 1 base and J 4 bases, with 7 bases left between them. This CDR3 comprises 14 residues. The CDR3: CASSLGGSTGELFF. DNA for the CDR3: TGTGCCAGCAGCTTAGGGGGAAGCACCGGGGAGCTGTTTTTT.

The chain carries TRBV7-2 and TRBJ2-7; D ambiguous. V was cut by 5 bases and J by 7 bases, with 24 bases left in between. Germline V lookup: CDR1 SGHTA, CDR2 FQGNSA. The CDR3 contains 16 residues. The CDR3 DNA reads as TGTGCCAGCAGCACTACAATCGGAAAGGGCTCTGGGGAGCAGTACTTC. It encodes CASSTTIGKGSGEQYF.

The CDR3 here is CASSLGLAGVSGELFF. In DNA, the CDR3 is TGTGCCAGCAGCTTAGGACTAGCGGGAGTCTCCGGGGAGCTGTTTTTT. This rearrangement joins TRBV11-3 to TRBJ2-2; the match to TRBD2 covers 12 bases. The V and J ends lost 1 base and 6 bases, in that order; junction bases with no gene match: 3. The CDR3 is 16 residues long. CDR1 is SGHNT and CDR2 is YENEEA in the germline V gene.

Here the CDR3 reads CASSYRTDHYGYTF. CDR3 coding DNA: TGTGCCAGCAGTTATCGGACAGACCACTATGGCTACACCTTC. V usage is TRBV28 and J usage is TRBJ1-2; D is possibly TRBD1 (6 bases). This CDR3 is 14 amino acids long. The germline V gene has CDR1 MDHEN and CDR2 SYDVKM. Trimming removed 4 bases at V and 3 bases at J, with 12 bases between.

The chain uses TRBV28 and TRBJ2-6; D is undetermined. V was trimmed by 2 bases and J by 0 bases, leaving 8 bases between them. Per the germline V gene, CDR1 is MDHEN and CDR2 is SYDVKM. The CDR3 sequence is 16 residues long. CDR3 sequence reads: CASSLGLSSGANVLTF. The CDR3 DNA is TGTGCCAGCAGTTTAGGCCTGAGCTCTGGGGCCAACGTCCTGACTTTC.

This chain links TRBV7-2 with TRBJ2-5, with 10 bases identical to TRBD1. Per the germline V gene, CDR1 is SGHTA and CDR2 is FQGNSA. V shed 2 bases, J shed 3 bases, and the junction held 6 bases outside the gene matches. This CDR3 has 16 residues. The DNA for the CDR3 is TGTGCCAGCAGCTTACTCATCGGGACAGGGGAAGAGACCCAGTACTTC. It encodes CASSLLIGTGEETQYF. Full variable domain (remainder filled in from reference TRBV7-2 and TRBJ2-5): GAGVSQSPSNKVTEKGKDVELRCDPISGHTALYWYRQSLGQGLEFLIYFQGNSAPDKSGLPSDRFSAERTGGSVSTLTIQRTQQEDSAVYLCASSLLIGTGEETQYFGPGTRLLVL.

The V and J genes are TRBV30 and TRBJ2-1, with D hard to call. The germline CDR1 and CDR2 sequences are GTSNPN and SVGIG (reference sequence). This CDR3 contains 13 residues. The germline V and J ends were trimmed by 2 bases and 0 bases, with 5 bases remaining between them. As DNA, the CDR3 is TGTGCCTGGAGTCCTAGCTCCTACAATGAGCAGTTCTTC. This codes for CAWSPSSYNEQFF.

This chain connects TRBV5-6 to TRBJ2-2; TRBD1 matches at 9 bases. From germline, CDR1 is SGHDT and CDR2 YYEEEE. There are 15 residues in the CDR3. The V segment lost 4 bases and the J segment 5 bases; nucleotides outside the gene matches: 6. The CDR3 DNA reads TGTGCCAGCAGCCCGACAGGGGGATGGACCGGGGAGCTGTTTTTT. This encodes CASSPTGGWTGELFF.